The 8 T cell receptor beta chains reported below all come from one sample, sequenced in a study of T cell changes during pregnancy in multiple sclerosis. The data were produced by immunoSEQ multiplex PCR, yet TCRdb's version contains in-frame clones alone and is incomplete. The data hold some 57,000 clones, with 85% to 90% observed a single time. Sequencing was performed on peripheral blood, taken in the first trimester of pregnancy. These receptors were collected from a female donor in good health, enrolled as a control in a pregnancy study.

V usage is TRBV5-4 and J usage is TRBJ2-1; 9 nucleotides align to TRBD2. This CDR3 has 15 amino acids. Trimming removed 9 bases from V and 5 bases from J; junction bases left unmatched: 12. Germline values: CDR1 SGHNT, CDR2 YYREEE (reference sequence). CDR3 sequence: CATSFLRGGNNEQFF. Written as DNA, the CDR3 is TGTGCCACCTCTTTTTTGCGGGGGGGAAACAATGAGCAGTTCTTC.

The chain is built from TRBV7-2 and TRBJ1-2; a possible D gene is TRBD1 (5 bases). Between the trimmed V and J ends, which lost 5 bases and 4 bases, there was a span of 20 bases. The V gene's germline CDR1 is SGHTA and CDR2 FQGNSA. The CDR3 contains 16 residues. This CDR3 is CASSPRGGGLGYGYTF. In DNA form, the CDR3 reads TGTGCCAGCAGCCCCCGTGGCGGGGGTTTAGGCTATGGCTACACCTTC.

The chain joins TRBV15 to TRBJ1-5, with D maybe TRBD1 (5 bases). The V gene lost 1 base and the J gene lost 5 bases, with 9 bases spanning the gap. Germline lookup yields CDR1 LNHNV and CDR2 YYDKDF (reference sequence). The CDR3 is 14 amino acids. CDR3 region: CATSRGDRDQPQHF. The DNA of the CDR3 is TGTGCCACCAGCAGAGGTGACAGAGATCAGCCCCAGCATTTT.

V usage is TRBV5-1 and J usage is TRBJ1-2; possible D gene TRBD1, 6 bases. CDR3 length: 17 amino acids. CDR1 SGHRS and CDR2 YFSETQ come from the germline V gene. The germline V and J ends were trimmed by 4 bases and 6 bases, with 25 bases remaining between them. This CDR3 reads CASSLSSNPTGSHGYTF. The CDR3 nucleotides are TGCGCCAGCAGCCTCTCATCTAATCCCACAGGGTCCCATGGCTACACCTTC. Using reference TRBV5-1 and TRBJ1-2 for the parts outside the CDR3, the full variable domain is KAGVTQTPRYLIKTRGQQVTLSCSPISGHRSVSWYQQTPGQGLQFLFEYFSETQRNKGNFPGRFSGRQFSNSRSEMNVSTLELGDSALYLCASSLSSNPTGSHGYTFGSGTRLTVV.

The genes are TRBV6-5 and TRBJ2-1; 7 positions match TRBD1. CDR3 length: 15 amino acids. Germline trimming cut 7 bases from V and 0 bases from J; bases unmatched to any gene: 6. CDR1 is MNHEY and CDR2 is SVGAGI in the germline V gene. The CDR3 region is CASNPNRGSYNEQFF. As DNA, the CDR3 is TGTGCCAGCAATCCTAACAGGGGCTCCTACAATGAGCAGTTCTTC.

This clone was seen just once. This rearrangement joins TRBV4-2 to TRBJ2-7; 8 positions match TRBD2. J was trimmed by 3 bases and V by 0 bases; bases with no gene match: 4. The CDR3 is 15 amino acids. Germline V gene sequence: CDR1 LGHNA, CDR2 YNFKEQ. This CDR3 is CASSQDAGGFYEQYF. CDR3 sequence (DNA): TGTGCCAGCAGCCAAGATGCGGGGGGCTTCTACGAGCAGTACTTC.

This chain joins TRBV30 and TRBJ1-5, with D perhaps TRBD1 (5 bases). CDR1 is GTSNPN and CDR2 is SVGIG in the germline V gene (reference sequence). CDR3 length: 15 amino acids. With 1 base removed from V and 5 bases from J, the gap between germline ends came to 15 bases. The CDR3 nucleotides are TGTGCCTGGAGTGCGGGGACTAGGGAAGATCAGCCCCAGCATTTT. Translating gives CAWSAGTREDQPQHF. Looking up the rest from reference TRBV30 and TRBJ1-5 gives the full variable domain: SQTIHQWPATLVQPVGSPLSLECTVEGTSNPNLYWYRQAAGRGLQLLFYSVGIGQISSEVPQNLSASRPQDRQFILSSKKLLLSDSGFYLCAWSAGTREDQPQHFGDGTRLSIL.

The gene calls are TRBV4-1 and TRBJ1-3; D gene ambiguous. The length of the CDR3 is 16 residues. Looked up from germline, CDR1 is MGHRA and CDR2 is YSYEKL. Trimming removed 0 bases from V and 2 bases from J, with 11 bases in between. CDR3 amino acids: CASSQERRGTGNTIYF. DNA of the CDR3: TGCGCCAGCAGCCAAGAGCGAAGAGGTACTGGAAACACCATATATTTT.